The 22 T cell receptor beta chains presented below share a single source sample, sequenced in a study of radiotherapy plus CTLA-4 blockade in lung cancer. Clones were sequenced by immunoSEQ multiplex PCR, and TCRdb holds only the in-frame ones, with some missing. Among about 120,000 clones listed, 70% to 90% were seen once. This specimen consisted of peripheral blood, obtained from a patient treated with radiotherapy plus ipilimumab. The receptors were gathered from a human donor with non-small cell lung cancer that progressed on radiotherapy plus ipilimumab.

The chain carries TRBV29-1 and TRBJ2-7, with D tentatively TRBD2 (6 bases). The CDR3 runs 13 residues. Looked up from germline, CDR1 is SQVTM and CDR2 is ANQGSEA. V lost 7 bases, J lost 1 base, and 14 bases lay in between. CDR3 amino acids: CSAGGLPSYEQYF. CDR3 nucleotide sequence: TGCAGCGCTGGGGGACTCCCATCCTACGAGCAGTACTTC.

The chain employs TRBV2 and TRBJ2-7; 9 bases are a match to TRBD2. The length of the CDR3 is 14 residues. Germline V gives CDR1 SNHLY, CDR2 FYNNEI. V was pared by 4 bases and J by 2 bases, with 3 bases of the junction left unmatched. CDR3 DNA: TGTGCCAGCAGTGCGACTAGCGGAGCCTACGAGCAGTACTTC. This encodes CASSATSGAYEQYF.

The chain carries TRBV27 and TRBJ2-5, with D perhaps matching TRBD2 (7 bases). Germline V lookup: CDR1 MNHEY, CDR2 SMNVEV (reference sequence). The CDR3 extends over 16 amino acids. V was cut by 0 bases and J by 5 bases, with 16 bases left in between. The CDR3 DNA reads TGTGCCAGCAGTTTATCGATACTCAGGGGAGGGGAGACCCAGTACTTC. This translates into CASSLSILRGGETQYF.

V is TRBV7-2 and J is TRBJ2-7, with D hard to call. Germline CDR1 and CDR2: SGHTA and FQGNSA. The CDR3 is 11 amino acids. Deletions cut 1 base from V and 3 bases from J, with 1 base between. CDR3 bases: TGTGCCAGCAGCTTAGACTACGAGCAGTACTTC. Its translation is CASSLDYEQYF.

This clone was detected only a few times. The CDR3 DNA reads as TGTGCCAGCTCCCCTGGGACAGAAGGTAACCAGCCCCAGCATTTT. It is translated as CASSPGTEGNQPQHF. The chain combines TRBV18 with TRBJ1-5; the match to TRBD1 covers 7 bases. This CDR3 has 15 amino acids. V shed 6 bases and J 7 bases; nucleotides not matched to a gene: 12. The germline V gene encodes CDR1 KGHSH and CDR2 LQKENI.

This chain links TRBV2 with TRBJ2-1; TRBD1 matches 8 bases. Germline V gives CDR1 SNHLY, CDR2 FYNNEI. The CDR3 has 15 residues. The V and J ends lost 2 bases and 6 bases, in that order; junction bases with no gene match: 6. The CDR3, as DNA: TGTGCCAGCAGTGAATTCGGACAGGGCGTCAATGAGCAGTTCTTC. Its translation: CASSEFGQGVNEQFF.

This sequence joins TRBV6-5 and TRBJ1-2; D gene ambiguous. Trimming took off 0 bases at V and 6 bases at J, with 11 bases between the two ends. This CDR3 comprises 14 residues. The germline V gene has CDR1 MNHEY and CDR2 SVGAGI. The DNA of the CDR3 is TGTGCCAGCAGTTACTCCGAGGTAGGAGATGGCTACACCTTC. This encodes CASSYSEVGDGYTF.

The chain couples TRBV6-6 to TRBJ2-4; D ambiguous. Germline CDR1 reads MNHNY; CDR2 reads SVGAGI (reference sequence). The length of the CDR3 is 12 residues. Trimming left V 4 bases short and J 8 bases short, with 9 bases between. CDR3 region: CASSSVDDIQYF. Written as DNA, the CDR3 is TGTGCCAGCAGTTCCGTCGATGACATTCAGTACTTC.

The chain recombines TRBV29-1 with TRBJ2-7; D ambiguous. Germline loops: CDR1 SQVTM, CDR2 ANQGSEA. V was pared by 5 bases and J by 5 bases, with 13 bases between. This CDR3 contains 12 residues. The CDR3 sequence: CSVRALSHEQYF. CDR3 coding DNA: TGCAGCGTTAGGGCTTTGAGTCACGAGCAGTACTTC.

The rearrangement uses TRBV2 and TRBJ2-1, with 9 bases that match TRBD2. Looked up from germline, CDR1 is SNHLY and CDR2 is FYNNEI. CDR3 length: 15 amino acids. The CDR3 nucleotides are TGTGCGTCTACCCCTCTGGCGGGAGGGGGCGGTGAGCAGTTCTTC. Translating gives CASTPLAGGGGEQFF.

The chain uses TRBV5-6 and TRBJ2-7; D gene ambiguous. The ends were cut back, 0 bases at V and 2 bases at J, with 9 bases in the middle. The length of the CDR3 is 14 residues. Germline V gene lookup returns CDR1 SGHDT and CDR2 YYEEEE. CDR3 protein: CASSLGPVAYEQYF. The DNA for the CDR3 is TGTGCCAGCAGCTTGGGGCCAGTTGCCTACGAGCAGTACTTC. Variable domain in full (rest from reference TRBV5-6 and TRBJ2-7): DAGVTQSPTHLIKTRGQQVTLRCSPKSGHDTVSWYQQALGQGPQFIFQYYEEEERQRGNFPDRFSGHQFPNYSSELNVNALLLGDSALYLCASSLGPVAYEQYFGPGTRLTVT.

The rearrangement joins TRBV27 to TRBJ2-3; 11 bases fit TRBD2. The germline V gene has CDR1 MNHEY and CDR2 SMNVEV (reference sequence). Trimming removed 3 bases from V and 3 bases from J; junction bases left unmatched: 5. This CDR3 has 16 amino acids. CDR3 DNA: TGTGCCAGCAGTTTTGGAATAGCGGGAGGGACAGATACGCAGTATTTT. It is translated as CASSFGIAGGTDTQYF.

The chain employs TRBV4-1 and TRBJ1-2; tentative D call: TRBD1 (5 bases). The CDR3 loop spans 17 amino acids. Germline CDR1 reads MGHRA; CDR2 reads YSYEKL. Trimming removed 2 bases at V and 3 bases at J, with 19 bases between. Here the CDR3 DNA reads TGCGCCAGCAGCCAATCGGGAGGGGCCCAATCTTACTATGGCTACACCTTC. Protein: CASSQSGGAQSYYGYTF.

Remarks on this clone: The junction differs from germline at one of its ends, possibly a read error. The J gene is TRBJ2-7, the V gene TRBV6-1; 9 bases line up with TRBD2. Germline V gene lookup returns CDR1 MNHNS and CDR2 SASEGT. The CDR3 runs 14 residues. CDR3 sequence: CASSKAGGGYEQYF. As DNA, the CDR3 is TGTGCCAGCAGTAAAGCGGGAGGAGGCTACGAGCAGTACTTC.

J is TRBJ2-7 and V is TRBV11-3; D is possibly TRBD1 or TRBD2 (5 bases each). Germline V gene sequence: CDR1 SGHNT, CDR2 YENEEA. The V end lost 2 bases, the J end lost 0 bases, and 11 bases lay between the germline ends. This CDR3 contains 15 residues. CDR3 sequence reads: CASSLRRGPSYEQYF. For the CDR3, the DNA is TGTGCCAGCAGCTTAAGAAGGGGACCCTCCTACGAGCAGTACTTC.

The chain couples TRBV6-1 to TRBJ1-5; D remains unclear. The CDR3 consists of 14 residues. The ends were cut back, 3 bases at V and 0 bases at J, with 6 bases in the middle. In germline, CDR1 is MNHNS, CDR2 SASEGT. Written as DNA, the CDR3 is TGTGCCAGCAGTGACAGGAATAGCAATCAGCCCCAGCATTTT. This encodes CASSDRNSNQPQHF.

CDR3 sequence: CASSQVLGQRETQYF. CDR3 nucleotides: TGTGCCAGCAGCCAAGTTCTAGGACAGAGAGAGACCCAGTACTTC. V is TRBV14 and J is TRBJ2-5; a possible D gene is TRBD1 (6 bases). This CDR3 comprises 15 residues. Trimming pared 1 base from V and 4 bases from J, leaving 13 bases between. Germline CDR1 and CDR2: SGHDN and FVKESK.

The chain uses TRBV6-1 and TRBJ1-5, with D perhaps TRBD1 (5 bases). V was trimmed by 4 bases and J by 6 bases, leaving 13 bases between them. The CDR3 sequence is 14 residues long. Germline-derived CDR1 and CDR2 are MNHNS and SASEGT. CDR3 protein: CASSAGGKGQPQHF. The CDR3 nucleotides read TGTGCCAGCAGTGCCGGGGGGAAAGGTCAGCCCCAGCATTTT.

The chain uses TRBV19 and TRBJ1-3; TRBD1 aligns across 7 bases. V gave up 3 bases and J gave up 0 bases; unmatched junction bases: 2. The CDR3 spans 15 residues. Germline values: CDR1 LNHDA, CDR2 SQIVND (reference sequence). The CDR3 DNA is TGTGCCAGTAGTATCGACAGGGTCTCTGGAAACACCATATATTTT. This gives the protein CASSIDRVSGNTIYF.

CDR3 nucleotides: TGTGCCAGCAGCTTATGGGGTCAGGGTTCCTACAATGAGCAGTTCTTC. Amino acid sequence: CASSLWGQGSYNEQFF. The gene calls are TRBV13 and TRBJ2-1, with D perhaps TRBD1 (5 bases). The CDR3 totals 16 residues. Trimming removed 2 bases at V and 1 base at J, with 12 bases between. CDR1 is PRHDT and CDR2 is FYEKMQ in the germline V gene (reference sequence).

In this sample, this clone turned up once. The chain has TRBV6-5 and TRBJ2-7, with D unresolved. V shed 5 bases and J shed 11 bases, with 22 bases lying between them. The germline gives CDR1 MNHEY, CDR2 SVGAGI. This CDR3 is built from 14 residues. As DNA, the CDR3 is TGTGCCAGCAGTGTAACGCGCTTAGCTCAGGATAAGTACTTC. It encodes CASSVTRLAQDKYF.

This sequence joins TRBV5-4 and TRBJ1-1, with D hard to call. V was trimmed by 2 bases and J by 10 bases, leaving 15 bases between them. The CDR3 sequence is 13 residues long. Germline CDR1 and CDR2: SGHNT and YYREEE (reference sequence). CDR3 nucleotide sequence: TGTGCCAGCAGCTTAGGGCACGTCCAGACAGCTTTCTTT. Amino acid sequence: CASSLGHVQTAFF.